Following are 21 T cell receptor beta chains from one sample sequenced in a study of blood T cell repertoires in COVID-19 (dated by TCRdb to about 2020). The library was built by means of the immunoSEQ multiplex PCR assay. TCRdb obtained this table from immuneACCESS and retained in-frame rearrangements with V and J assigned. These tables miss some clones; where compared with another copy, unresolved V genes account for less than half of the shortfall, and the remainder is unexplained. Present in this sample are fewer than 350,000 clones, 87% of which were seen just once. Of the sample, approximately 9.3% is held by the ten largest clones. Sequencing input: peripheral blood. All receptors derive from a man aged 25 to 45 with COVID-19, enrolled during active disease.

This rearrangement joins TRBV20-1 to TRBJ1-1; D might be TRBD1 (5 bases). The CDR3 has 11 amino acids. V lost 6 bases and J 4 bases, leaving 9 bases between the germline ends. Germline assignment: CDR1 DFQATT and CDR2 SNEGSKA (reference sequence). The CDR3 DNA sequence: TGCAGTGCCCCGGGGGTCACTGAAGCTTTCTTT. Protein: CSAPGVTEAFF.

This clone appeared a few times. The chain recombines TRBV6-2 or TRBV6-3 with TRBJ2-4, with D tentatively TRBD2 (5 bases). V was shortened by 1 base and J by 0 bases, with 10 bases between the two germline ends. The length of the CDR3 is 16 residues. Germline lookup yields CDR1 MNHEY and CDR2 SVGEGT. The chain's CDR3 is CASSYLGELAKNIQYF. CDR3 coding DNA: TGTGCCAGCAGTTACTTGGGAGAGCTAGCCAAAAACATTCAGTACTTC.

This clone appeared a single time. The chain joins TRBV28 to TRBJ2-3; tentative D call: TRBD2 (5 bases). The CDR3 runs 14 residues. Germline-derived CDR1 and CDR2 are MDHEN and SYDVKM. Trimming pared 2 bases from V and 4 bases from J, leaving 10 bases between. The CDR3 coding sequence is TGTGCCAGCAGTTTAGCTGGACTTTCAGATACGCAGTATTTT. Amino acids: CASSLAGLSDTQYF.

V and J are TRBV30 and TRBJ2-1, with 10 bases lining up with TRBD1. CDR1 GTSNPN and CDR2 SVGIG come from the germline V gene (reference sequence). Trimming took 5 bases from V and 4 from J; bases not matched to a gene: 2. CDR3 length: 13 amino acids. CDR3 loop: CAWGQGVYNEQFF. CDR3 DNA: TGTGCCTGGGGACAGGGGGTTTACAATGAGCAGTTCTTC.

V gene TRBV27 combines with J gene TRBJ2-7; maybe TRBD1 (5 bases). Germline V gives CDR1 MNHEY, CDR2 SMNVEV (reference sequence). Trimming pared 4 bases from V and 1 base from J, leaving 8 bases between. CDR3 length: 13 amino acids. The chain's CDR3 is CASSYQGSYEQYF. In DNA, the CDR3 is TGTGCCAGCAGTTATCAGGGATCCTACGAGCAGTACTTC.

The chain joins TRBV9 to TRBJ2-2; 11 bases fit TRBD2. Germline loops: CDR1 SGDLS, CDR2 YYNGEE. The junction had 3 bases not matched to a gene; V was cut back by 5 bases and J by 3 bases. The CDR3 has 15 amino acids. CDR3 sequence reads: CASSRTSGYTGELFF. The CDR3 nucleotides read TGTGCCAGCAGTCGGACTAGCGGGTACACCGGGGAGCTGTTTTTT.

The chain links TRBV3-1 (or the pseudogene TRBV3-2) to TRBJ2-5; a weak D match, TRBD2 (5 bases). The germline V gene has CDR1 LGHDT and CDR2 YNNKEL (reference sequence). Trimming left V 3 bases short and J 2 bases short, with 13 bases between. This CDR3 spans 15 amino acids. The CDR3 DNA follows: TGTGCCAGCAGCCAGTCGGTAACTAGTCAAGAGACCCAGTACTTC. Amino acid sequence: CASSQSVTSQETQYF.

The chain recombines TRBV5-1 with TRBJ1-2, with a tentative D call TRBD1 (5 bases). Germline CDR1 is SGHRS and CDR2 is YFSETQ. V was trimmed by 0 bases and J by 4 bases, leaving 13 bases between them. This CDR3 region has 15 residues. The CDR3 spells CASSLAVGTAYGYTF. For the CDR3, the DNA is TGCGCCAGCAGCTTGGCCGTCGGGACTGCCTATGGCTACACCTTC.

The chain is built from TRBV4-2 and TRBJ2-7; maybe TRBD1 (6 bases). Germline CDR1 LGHNA, CDR2 YNFKEQ. The V gene lost 4 bases and the J gene lost 7 bases, with 17 bases spanning the gap. The CDR3 contains 14 residues. CDR3 bases: TGTGCCAGCAGCCCCCTTCCGGGACAAGAGGAGCAGTACTTC. Protein sequence: CASSPLPGQEEQYF.

V is TRBV2 and J is TRBJ1-6; tentative D call: TRBD1 (6 bases). The V end lost 7 bases, the J end lost 2 bases, and 12 bases lay between the germline ends. Germline V lookup: CDR1 SNHLY, CDR2 FYNNEI. The CDR3 loop spans 15 amino acids. The chain's CDR3 is CASTPRDTYNSPLHF. CDR3 bases: TGTGCCAGCACACCCAGGGACACCTATAATTCACCCCTCCACTTT.

This clone was picked up a small number of times. V usage is TRBV7-8 and J usage is TRBJ2-2, with 9 nucleotides matching TRBD2. The V and J ends lost 5 bases and 4 bases, in that order; junction bases with no gene match: 17. This CDR3 has 19 residues. Germline V gene data show CDR1 as SGHVS and CDR2 as FQNEAQ. The CDR3 nucleotides are TGTGCCAGCAGCAACAGGACTTTTCCGATAGCGGGAGCCACCGGGGAGCTGTTTTTT. This translates into CASSNRTFPIAGATGELFF. The whole variable domain, filled in from reference TRBV7-8 and TRBJ2-2, reads GAGVSQSPRYKVAKRGQDVALRCDPISGHVSLFWYQQALGQGPEFLTYFQNEAQLDKSGLPSDRFFAERPEGSVSTLKIQRTQQEDSAVYLCASSNRTFPIAGATGELFFGEGSRLTVL.

This clone was seen a handful of times. This chain joins TRBV1 and TRBJ1-5; TRBD1 is the table's D call, not checked against the DNA. TRBV1 is recorded as a pseudogene. The CDR3 is made up of 19 amino acids. Here the CDR3 reads CTSSNSTGGEIWRNQPQHF. CDR3 coding DNA: TGCACCAGCAGCAACTCCACAGGGGGCGAGATATGGAGAAATCAGCCCCAGCATTTT.

In the case of this clone: One end of the junction is discordant with germline, which a read error may explain. J is TRBJ2-3 and V is TRBV7-2; TRBD2 matches 8 bases. The CDR3 spans 15 residues. Per the germline V gene, CDR1 is SGHTA and CDR2 is FQGNSA. This CDR3 reads CASSLTRGGTDTQYF. In nucleotides, the CDR3 is TGTGCCAGCAGCTTAACACGGGGGGGCACTGATACGCAGTATTTT.

The rearrangement joins TRBV19 to TRBJ1-4; 10 bases fit TRBD1. CDR3 length equals 15 residues. Losses at the gene ends were 7 bases for V and 7 bases for J; bases not matched to a gene: 9. CDR1 is LNHDA, CDR2 SQIVND, per germline (reference sequence). The CDR3 sequence: CASTRQGALSEKLFF. The CDR3, as DNA: TGTGCCAGTACCCGACAGGGGGCGCTGAGTGAAAAACTGTTTTTT.

V is TRBV27 and J is TRBJ1-2; 9 bases line up with TRBD1. Germline CDR1 is MNHEY and CDR2 is SMNVEV (reference sequence). V lost 4 bases and J lost 2; bases outside the gene matches: 2. The CDR3 contains 14 residues. The CDR3 reads CASSSGTGNYGYTF. CDR3 coding DNA: TGTGCCAGCAGTTCCGGGACAGGGAACTATGGCTACACCTTC.

The genes are TRBV5-8 and TRBJ2-3; possible D gene TRBD1, 5 bases. The V end lost 7 bases, the J end lost 3 bases, and 18 bases lay between the germline ends. CDR1 is SGHTS and CDR2 is YDEGEE in the germline V gene. The CDR3 consists of 15 residues. CDR3 region: CASPGLRHRTDTQYF. In DNA, the CDR3 is TGTGCCAGCCCAGGGCTAAGGCACAGGACAGATACGCAGTATTTT.

The chain has TRBV18 and TRBJ1-1, with TRBD1 identical over 7 bases. Germline CDR1 and CDR2: KGHSH and LQKENI. This CDR3 has 15 residues. V lost 3 bases to trimming and J lost 3 bases; unmatched junction nucleotides: 7. The CDR3 coding sequence is TGTGCCAGCTCACCTAACAGGGGCGGGGACACTGAAGCTTTCTTT. It yields the protein CASSPNRGGDTEAFF.

For this clone: At the DNA level, this CDR3 is encoded by other sequences in the same sample as well. This sequence joins TRBV20-1 and TRBJ2-7; 12 bases agree with TRBD2. V trimming: 3 bases; J trimming: 2 bases; junction bases outside the gene matches: 5. Germline V gives CDR1 DFQATT, CDR2 SNEGSKA (reference sequence). The CDR3 totals 15 residues. The CDR3 nucleotides read TGCAGTGCTAGTGGCCTAGCGGGAGGGCCCTACGAGCAGTACTTC. Encoded protein: CSASGLAGGPYEQYF.

The chain has TRBV2 and TRBJ2-7, with D uncertain. Per the germline V gene, CDR1 is SNHLY and CDR2 is FYNNEI. Trimming left V 1 base short and J 4 bases short, with 14 bases between. The CDR3 is 15 amino acids. The CDR3 here is CASSEERGFGYEQYF. CDR3 nucleotides: TGTGCCAGCAGTGAAGAAAGAGGTTTTGGGTACGAGCAGTACTTC.

This rearrangement joins TRBV5-6 to TRBJ2-7; 7 nucleotides match TRBD1. Per the germline V gene, CDR1 is SGHDT and CDR2 is YYEEEE. The CDR3 covers 16 residues. With 2 bases clipped from V and 0 bases from J, the junction kept 8 bases outside the gene matches. CDR3 in DNA: TGTGCCAGCAGCTTATTAGTTCGACAGGGCTCCTACGAGCAGTACTTC. Protein: CASSLLVRQGSYEQYF.

The chain uses TRBV9 and TRBJ2-5, with 12 bases lining up with TRBD2. The CDR3 is made up of 15 amino acids. After removal of 0 bases from V and 5 bases from J, the junction contained 2 bases not matched to a gene. Germline V gene lookup returns CDR1 SGDLS and CDR2 YYNGEE. DNA for the CDR3: TGTGCCAGCAGCGTAGGAACTAGCGGGGGGGAGACCCAGTACTTC. It translates to CASSVGTSGGETQYF.